The 22 T cell receptor beta chains presented below share a single source sample, sequenced in a study of blood T cell repertoires in COVID-19 (dated by TCRdb to 2018 to 2020). The library relied on the immunoSEQ multiplex PCR assay. TCRdb carries this immuneACCESS record with in-frame sequences only. Its versions omit some clonotypes, under half of them owing to an unresolved V gene in the studies checked, with the rest unexplained. This sample lists about 170,000 clones; about 86% were detected once. The ten most abundant clones make up 11% of the sample. The specimen was peripheral blood. Source of these receptors: a man between 65 and 85 years old with active or convalescent COVID-19.

The chain carries TRBV5-1 and TRBJ2-1; 8 nucleotides line up with TRBD2. The CDR3 totals 16 residues. Germline assignment: CDR1 SGHRS and CDR2 YFSETQ. Trimming removed 3 bases from V and 9 bases from J; junction bases left unmatched: 14. The CDR3 DNA is TGCGCCAGCAGCTATCAAATTAGCGGGAATCGGCCTGAGCAGTTCTTC. This encodes CASSYQISGNRPEQFF.

This chain uses TRBV27 with TRBJ2-1; weak D call: TRBD2 (5 bases). CDR3 size: 15 residues. Trimming took 4 bases from V and 0 from J, leaving 10 bases between them. The germline V gene has CDR1 MNHEY and CDR2 SMNVEV (reference sequence). CDR3 bases: TGTGCCAGCAGTTCCTCGGGGAGCTCCTACAATGAGCAGTTCTTC. This sequence encodes CASSSSGSSYNEQFF.

The V gene is TRBV30, the J gene TRBJ2-5, with unresolved D. Germline CDR1 GTSNPN, CDR2 SVGIG (reference sequence). The CDR3 is made up of 12 amino acids. V lost 2 bases, J lost 5 bases, and 9 bases lay in between. The CDR3 loop is CAWSWRRETQYF. Here the CDR3 DNA reads TGTGCCTGGAGTTGGAGAAGGGAGACCCAGTACTTC.

The chain links TRBV6-2 or TRBV6-3 to TRBJ1-5, with 8 positions matching TRBD1. CDR1 is MNHEY and CDR2 is SVGEGT in the germline V gene. The CDR3 has 14 residues. J was trimmed by 6 bases and V by 4 bases; bases with no gene match: 5. CDR3 sequence: CASSLQGGFQPQHF. CDR3 nucleotide sequence: TGTGCCAGCAGTTTACAGGGGGGTTTTCAGCCCCAGCATTTT.

As to this clone: Sequence at one end of the junction differs from germline and may be a read error. CDR3 nucleotides: TGTGCCAGCAGCGAAGCGCCACGACTAGCGGGAGACACCGGGGAGCTGTTTTTT. Translated: CASSEAPRLAGDTGELFF. J is TRBJ2-2 and V is TRBV2, with TRBD2 matching 12 bases. This CDR3 region has 18 residues. The V gene's germline CDR1 is SNHLY and CDR2 FYNNEI.

Regarding this clone: This sample also contains other DNA sequences that code for the same CDR3. V usage is TRBV18 and J usage is TRBJ1-2; D gene uncertain. The germline V gene encodes CDR1 KGHSH and CDR2 LQKENI. CDR3 length: 13 amino acids. Trimming stripped 6 bases from V and 8 bases from J, with 16 bases between. The chain's CDR3 is CASSPERENGYTF. CDR3 nucleotides: TGTGCCAGCTCGCCCGAGCGGGAGAACGGCTACACCTTC. The full variable domain, rest sourced from reference TRBV18 and TRBJ1-2, is NAGVMQNPRHLVRRRGQEARLRCSPMKGHSHVYWYRQLPEEGLKFMVYLQKENIIDESGMPKERFSAEFPKEGPSILRIQQVVRGDSAAYFCASSPERENGYTFGSGTRLTVV.

This clone was observed once. The chain is built from TRBV18 and TRBJ2-7; D is possibly TRBD2 (5 bases). V was cut by 3 bases and J by 3 bases, with 6 bases left in between. The CDR3 has 12 residues. Germline V gives CDR1 KGHSH, CDR2 LQKENI. CDR3 bases: TGTGCCAGCTCACCTACTAGCTACGAGCAGTACTTC. It codes for CASSPTSYEQYF.

V gene TRBV4-3 combines with J gene TRBJ2-3, with 7 bases fitting TRBD2. V was pared by 1 base and J by 2 bases, with 6 bases of the junction left unmatched. CDR3 length equals 16 residues. The germline V gene encodes CDR1 LGHNA and CDR2 YSLEER. For the CDR3, the DNA is TGCGCCAGCAGCCAAGGGGCAGCGGGAAACACAGATACGCAGTATTTT. This sequence encodes CASSQGAAGNTDTQYF.

A remark on this clone: One end of the junction fails to match germline, which may point to a read error. This rearrangement joins TRBV20-1 to TRBJ1-6; 7 bases are shared with TRBD1. This CDR3 region has 11 residues. Germline V gene lookup returns CDR1 DFQATT and CDR2 SNEGSKA (reference sequence). The CDR3 region has the DNA TGCAGTGCTGGTACTGACAGGGCCCTTCTCTTT. Its protein product is CSAGTDRALLF.

The J gene is TRBJ2-5, the V gene TRBV28, with D hard to call. V was trimmed by 4 bases and J by 6 bases, leaving 6 bases between them. Germline-derived CDR1 and CDR2 are MDHEN and SYDVKM. The CDR3 has 11 residues. The CDR3 DNA follows: TGTGCCAGCAGTTCCAGGAAGACCCAGTACTTC. Encoded protein: CASSSRKTQYF.

V is TRBV5-1 and J is TRBJ2-2; TRBD1 matches 7 bases. The CDR3 covers 14 residues. CDR1 SGHRS and CDR2 YFSETQ come from the germline V gene. Trimming removed 1 base from V and 7 bases from J; junction bases left unmatched: 4. The CDR3 loop is CASSLSGQSGELFF. In nucleotides, the CDR3 is TGCGCCAGCAGCTTGTCGGGACAGAGCGGGGAGCTGTTTTTT.

This chain joins TRBV9 and TRBJ2-7; possibly TRBD1 for D (5 bases). The germline gives CDR1 SGDLS, CDR2 YYNGEE. V shed 3 bases and J shed 4 bases, with 5 bases lying between them. The CDR3 runs to 11 residues. The CDR3 sequence: CASSAGYEQYF. The CDR3 nucleotides read TGTGCCAGCAGCGCAGGGTACGAGCAGTACTTC.

This clone was observed a single time. V gene TRBV5-4 combines with J gene TRBJ2-1, with TRBD2 identical over 9 bases. V trimming: 4 bases; J trimming: 7 bases; junction bases outside the gene matches: 18. The CDR3 is 18 amino acids. Germline loops: CDR1 SGHNT, CDR2 YYREEE (reference sequence). CDR3 amino acids: CASSPPGGGRALRNEQFF. DNA of the CDR3: TGTGCCAGCAGCCCGCCCGGTGGCGGGAGGGCCCTCAGGAATGAGCAGTTCTTC.

This clone was counted only a few times. This sequence joins TRBV30 and TRBJ2-7; 7 positions agree with TRBD1. The length of the CDR3 is 13 residues. Germline V gene lookup returns CDR1 GTSNPN and CDR2 SVGIG (reference sequence). V dropped 4 bases and J dropped 9; count of bases not matched to a gene: 12. This CDR3 reads CAWTSNQGVAQYF. The CDR3 DNA reads as TGTGCCTGGACGTCAAACCAGGGGGTCGCGCAGTACTTC.

This chain links TRBV19 with TRBJ2-1; 7 positions agree with TRBD2. After removal of 1 base from V and 1 base from J, the junction contained 1 base not matched to a gene. The CDR3 consists of 15 residues. CDR1 is LNHDA, CDR2 SQIVND, per germline (reference sequence). In DNA form, the CDR3 reads TGTGCCAGTAGTATAGCCGGGAGGTCCTACAATGAGCAGTTCTTC. Protein sequence: CASSIAGRSYNEQFF.

This rearrangement joins TRBV29-1 to TRBJ1-2; D is unresolved. V gave up 3 bases and J gave up 2 bases, with 7 bases separating them. Germline V gene data show CDR1 as SQVTM and CDR2 as ANQGSEA. CDR3 size: 12 residues. The chain's CDR3 is CSVDWQNYGYTF. DNA for the CDR3: TGCAGCGTTGATTGGCAGAACTATGGCTACACCTTC.

The chain couples TRBV7-7 to TRBJ2-2; D remains unclear. In germline, CDR1 is SSHAT, CDR2 FNYEAQ (reference sequence). V was trimmed by 0 bases and J by 2 bases, leaving 4 bases between them. This CDR3 comprises 14 residues. CDR3: CASSLALNTGELFF. For the CDR3, the DNA is TGTGCCAGCAGCTTAGCACTTAACACCGGGGAGCTGTTTTTT.

This chain uses TRBV6-2 or TRBV6-3 with TRBJ2-7; 12 bases line up with TRBD2. Germline CDR1 MNHEY, CDR2 SVGEGT. V was clipped by 5 bases and J by 4 bases; unmatched bases: 9. The CDR3 runs to 16 residues. CDR3 in DNA: TGTGCCAGCAGTCGACGACTAGCGGGAGCTTCATACGAGCAGTACTTC. Translation gives CASSRRLAGASYEQYF.

The chain employs TRBV7-2 and TRBJ1-6; the D is unclear. Trimming pared 1 base from V and 6 bases from J, leaving 10 bases between. The CDR3 runs 15 residues. Germline V CDR1 and CDR2: SGHTA, FQGNSA. DNA for the CDR3: TGTGCCAGCAGCTTAGAGCGGGTTGGTAATTCACCCCTCCACTTT. Protein sequence: CASSLERVGNSPLHF.

A few counts support this clone. The J gene is TRBJ1-6, the V gene TRBV30; 9 bases agree with TRBD1. V was pared by 3 bases and J by 6 bases, with 6 bases of the junction left unmatched. CDR3 length equals 15 residues. The germline gives CDR1 GTSNPN, CDR2 SVGIG (reference sequence). As DNA, the CDR3 is TGTGCCTGGAGCCCTGGGACAGGGACTAATTCACCCCTCCACTTT. Translation gives CAWSPGTGTNSPLHF. The full variable domain, with the rest looked up from reference TRBV30 and TRBJ1-6, is SQTIHQWPATLVQPVGSPLSLECTVEGTSNPNLYWYRQAAGRGLQLLFYSVGIGQISSEVPQNLSASRPQDRQFILSSKKLLLSDSGFYLCAWSPGTGTNSPLHFGNGTRLTVT.

The chain carries TRBV9 and TRBJ2-1; 12 bases match TRBD1. This CDR3 region has 14 residues. CDR1 is SGDLS, CDR2 YYNGEE, per germline. V shed 3 bases, J shed 9 bases, and the junction held 4 bases outside the gene matches. CDR3 loop: CASSGGTGGSEQFF. The CDR3 DNA is TGTGCCAGCAGCGGAGGGACAGGGGGCAGTGAGCAGTTCTTC.

This clone was observed a single time. The chain uses TRBV5-1 and TRBJ1-1, with a possible D match to TRBD1 (6 bases). V lost 4 bases to trimming and J lost 0 bases, with 13 bases between them. The CDR3 spans 15 residues. Germline V CDR1 and CDR2: SGHRS, YFSETQ. The CDR3 reads CASSPGDWLNTEAFF. In nucleotides, the CDR3 is TGCGCCAGCAGCCCAGGGGATTGGCTGAACACTGAAGCTTTCTTT. Variable domain in full (rest from reference TRBV5-1 and TRBJ1-1): KAGVTQTPRYLIKTRGQQVTLSCSPISGHRSVSWYQQTPGQGLQFLFEYFSETQRNKGNFPGRFSGRQFSNSRSEMNVSTLELGDSALYLCASSPGDWLNTEAFFGQGTRLTVV.